What follows are 25 T cell receptor beta chains derived from one specimen sequenced in a study of CD8 T cells in Susac syndrome. An amount of RNA that ranged from roughly 0.45 to 1 ug was reverse transcribed with random hexamers. TCRdb ran MiXCR on the immunoSEQ multiplex PCR reads and lists one entry per CDR3 protein. The sample carries 250,000 to 300,000 distinct CDR3 sequences, over 75% recorded once. The sample consisted of CD8+ T cells from PBMCs. Source of these receptors: a human donor with multiple sclerosis.

V usage is TRBV6-6 and J usage is TRBJ2-3; 8 nucleotides agree with TRBD1. V lost 7 bases to trimming and J lost 3 bases; unmatched junction nucleotides: 6. CDR1 and CDR2 (germline): MNHNY, SVGAGI (reference sequence). The CDR3 covers 14 residues. The CDR3 spells CASILDRVTDTQYF. For the CDR3, the DNA is TGTGCCAGCATCCTGGACAGGGTGACAGATACGCAGTATTTT.

The genes are TRBV5-4 and TRBJ2-7; 7 bases align to TRBD1. The CDR3 consists of 15 residues. Trimming cost V 3 bases and J 2 bases; bases outside gene matches: 8. Germline lookup yields CDR1 SGHNT and CDR2 YYREEE (reference sequence). This CDR3 reads CASSSNRDSPYEQYF. The DNA of the CDR3 is TGTGCCAGCAGCTCGAATCGGGACAGCCCCTACGAGCAGTACTTC.

V gene TRBV29-1 combines with J gene TRBJ1-2; 7 positions agree with TRBD1. The germline V gene encodes CDR1 SQVTM and CDR2 ANQGSEA. V lost 7 bases and J lost 5; bases outside the gene matches: 10. CDR3 size: 13 residues. CDR3: CSAADREVYGYTF. In DNA form, the CDR3 reads TGCAGCGCGGCTGACAGGGAGGTTTATGGCTACACCTTC.

The genes are TRBV2 and TRBJ1-1; D call uncertain. Per germline, CDR1 SNHLY and CDR2 FYNNEI. Between the trimmed V and J ends, which lost 3 bases and 7 bases, there was a span of 6 bases. The CDR3 totals 11 residues. CDR3 bases: TGTGCCAGCAGTGACTCGGTTGAAGCTTTCTTT. It codes for CASSDSVEAFF.

The chain joins TRBV4-2 to TRBJ2-7, with TRBD2 identical over 10 bases. Per the germline V gene, CDR1 is LGHNA and CDR2 is YNFKEQ. Germline trimming cut 4 bases from V and 1 base from J; bases unmatched to any gene: 13. The length of the CDR3 is 18 residues. CDR3 region: CASSPVGSSGSFSYEQYF. As DNA, the CDR3 is TGTGCCAGCAGCCCCGTAGGGTCTAGCGGGAGTTTTTCCTACGAGCAGTACTTC.

The J gene is TRBJ1-2, the V gene TRBV20-1; no reliable D call. Germline values: CDR1 DFQATT, CDR2 SNEGSKA (reference sequence). This CDR3 has 13 residues. V dropped 4 bases and J dropped 5 bases, with 14 bases sitting between them. The CDR3 protein is CSAMEQDRYGYTF. In DNA form, the CDR3 reads TGCAGTGCTATGGAGCAGGACCGTTATGGCTACACCTTC.

This chain links TRBV30 with TRBJ1-1; the D is unclear. The germline V gene has CDR1 GTSNPN and CDR2 SVGIG (reference sequence). The V end was cut by 5 bases, the J end by 0 bases, with 10 bases between. The CDR3 runs 13 residues. CDR3 protein: CAWEIGLNTEAFF. CDR3 DNA sequence: TGTGCCTGGGAGATAGGGCTGAACACTGAAGCTTTCTTT. The full variable domain, with the rest looked up from reference TRBV30 and TRBJ1-1, is SQTIHQWPATLVQPVGSPLSLECTVEGTSNPNLYWYRQAAGRGLQLLFYSVGIGQISSEVPQNLSASRPQDRQFILSSKKLLLSDSGFYLCAWEIGLNTEAFFGQGTRLTVV.

V is TRBV27 and J is TRBJ2-1; perhaps TRBD2 as D (6 bases). Trimming took off 3 bases at V and 3 bases at J, with 18 bases between the two ends. The CDR3 has 17 amino acids. CDR1 and CDR2 from the germline V gene are MNHEY and SMNVEV (reference sequence). DNA for the CDR3: TGTGCCAGCAGTTTCGCCGATCTAGCGTCATACTACAATGAGCAGTTCTTC. Its protein product is CASSFADLASYYNEQFF.

The rearrangement links TRBV30 to TRBJ2-7; D is possibly TRBD2 (5 bases). The CDR3 is made up of 14 amino acids. Trimming removed 0 bases at V and 2 bases at J, with 11 bases between. Germline V lookup: CDR1 GTSNPN, CDR2 SVGIG (reference sequence). The CDR3: CAWSVRGSAYEQYF. The CDR3 DNA sequence: TGTGCCTGGAGTGTACGAGGGAGCGCCTACGAGCAGTACTTC.

The chain combines TRBV20-1 with TRBJ2-7; TRBD2 agrees at 9 bases. V dropped 6 bases and J dropped 3; count of bases not matched to a gene: 6. Germline loops: CDR1 DFQATT, CDR2 SNEGSKA (reference sequence). CDR3 size: 13 residues. CDR3 loop: CSASPSGNYEQYF. Here the CDR3 DNA reads TGCAGTGCGTCCCCTAGCGGGAACTACGAGCAGTACTTC.

This clonotype was found a few times. The chain carries TRBV7-9 and TRBJ2-7, with 10 bases fitting TRBD2. Germline V lookup: CDR1 SEHNR, CDR2 FQNEAQ (reference sequence). This CDR3 spans 15 amino acids. J was trimmed by 1 base and V by 5 bases; bases with no gene match: 5. The CDR3 nucleotides are TGTGCCAGCAGCCAAGGACTAGCGGATTCCTACGAGCAGTACTTC. Translated: CASSQGLADSYEQYF. Using reference TRBV7-9 and TRBJ2-7 for the parts outside the CDR3, the full variable domain is DTGVSQNPRHKITKRGQNVTFRCDPISEHNRLYWYRQTLGQGPEFLTYFQNEAQLEKSRLLSDRFSAERPKGSFSTLEIQRTEQGDSAMYLCASSQGLADSYEQYFGPGTRLTVT.

V and J are TRBV6-1 and TRBJ2-3; D not resolved. CDR3 length equals 12 residues. Between the trimmed V and J ends, which lost 8 bases and 14 bases, there was a span of 20 bases. Germline assignment: CDR1 MNHNS and CDR2 SASEGT. CDR3 sequence (DNA): TGTGCCAGCTACTCCAGTCTCCTTAGAGCGTATTTT. Translating it yields CASYSSLLRAYF.

CDR3 amino acids: CSAPPTGQAKNIQYF. In DNA, the CDR3 is TGCAGTGCCCCCCCCACGGGGCAAGCCAAAAACATTCAGTACTTC. The rearrangement links TRBV20-1 to TRBJ2-4; tentatively, D is TRBD1 or TRBD2 (5 bases each). Trimming stripped 6 bases from V and 0 bases from J, with 15 bases between. Germline V lookup: CDR1 DFQATT, CDR2 SNEGSKA (reference sequence). This CDR3 contains 15 residues.

The chain has TRBV10-3 and TRBJ2-5; D not resolved. The V gene lost 0 bases and the J gene lost 0 bases, with 14 bases spanning the gap. Germline CDR1 ENHRY, CDR2 SYGVKD. The CDR3 is 17 amino acids. CDR3 region: CAISESSRTLYQETQYF. The CDR3 nucleotides read TGTGCCATCAGTGAGTCCTCAAGGACCTTGTACCAAGAGACCCAGTACTTC.

The chain couples TRBV29-1 to TRBJ2-3; TRBD2 matches at 10 bases. Germline CDR1 SQVTM, CDR2 ANQGSEA. With 0 bases clipped from V and 6 bases from J, the junction kept 9 bases outside the gene matches. The CDR3 contains 16 residues. CDR3 residues: CSVEDNLAGAADTQYF. CDR3 DNA: TGCAGCGTTGAAGATAACCTAGCGGGAGCGGCGGATACGCAGTATTTT.

As for this clonotype: At one of its ends the junction is not consistent with the germline gene, which may arise from a read error. The chain is built from TRBV11-2 and TRBJ1-1; maybe TRBD1 (5 bases). CDR3 length: 16 residues. Germline CDR1 reads SGHAT; CDR2 reads FQNNGV. The CDR3 nucleotides are TGTGCCAGCAGCCCCGCCAGGGTAGTCGGGAACACTGAAGCCTTCTTT. Translated, it gives CASSPARVVGNTEAFF.

This clonotype was picked up a small number of times. This chain uses TRBV11-2 with TRBJ2-4; a weak D match, TRBD2 (6 bases). V lost 1 base to trimming and J lost 1 base, with 8 bases between them. Germline loops: CDR1 SGHAT, CDR2 FQNNGV. The CDR3 has 15 residues. CDR3 coding DNA: TGTGCCAGCAGCTTAGGCCGGGAGGCCAAAAACATTCAGTACTTC. Encoded protein: CASSLGREAKNIQYF.

The gene calls are TRBV5-8 and TRBJ2-7, with a tentative D call TRBD2 (5 bases). Germline V gene data show CDR1 as SGHTS and CDR2 as YDEGEE. Trimming took off 3 bases at V and 4 bases at J, with 11 bases between the two ends. The CDR3 contains 13 residues. This CDR3 is CASSWVEGYEQYF. DNA of the CDR3: TGTGCCAGCAGCTGGGTAGAGGGATACGAGCAGTACTTC.

The genes are TRBV4-3 and TRBJ2-3, with D possibly being TRBD2 (5 bases). Trimming shortened V by 6 bases and J by 3 bases, and 19 bases separated the two germline ends. The CDR3 totals 16 residues. CDR1 and CDR2 (germline): LGHNA, YSLEER. The CDR3 spells CASSHTGFSYTDTQYF. The CDR3 coding sequence is TGCGCCAGCAGTCACACGGGATTCTCGTATACAGATACGCAGTATTTT.

The J gene is TRBJ1-5, the V gene TRBV28; D not certain. The V gene's germline CDR1 is MDHEN and CDR2 SYDVKM. V was trimmed by 2 bases and J by 6 bases, leaving 11 bases between them. This CDR3 spans 14 amino acids. CDR3 protein: CASSLRVGSQPQHF. DNA of the CDR3: TGTGCCAGCAGTTTAAGGGTCGGGTCTCAGCCCCAGCATTTT.

CDR3 loop: CSVLTGLPLTEAFF. CDR3 bases: TGCAGCGTCCTGACAGGGTTACCACTCACTGAAGCTTTCTTT. This chain joins TRBV29-1 and TRBJ1-1; the match to TRBD1 covers 7 bases. CDR3 size: 14 residues. V shed 6 bases and J 4 bases; nucleotides not matched to a gene: 11. The V gene's germline CDR1 is SQVTM and CDR2 ANQGSEA.

The gene calls are TRBV12-3 or TRBV12-4 and TRBJ1-1, with D perhaps matching TRBD1 (6 bases). The CDR3 sequence is 14 residues long. V was trimmed by 7 bases and J by 2 bases, leaving 14 bases between them. The CDR3 DNA reads as TGTGCCAGCACTATCCCGGGACACAACACTGAAGCTTTCTTT. This sequence encodes CASTIPGHNTEAFF.

The gene calls are TRBV3-1 and TRBJ2-7; D is tentatively TRBD1 or TRBD2 (6 bases each). Germline loops: CDR1 LGHDT, CDR2 YNNKEL (reference sequence). This CDR3 has 15 residues. The V end lost 1 base, the J end lost 7 bases, and 17 bases lay between the germline ends. The CDR3 coding sequence is TGTGCCAGCAGCCAAGTAGGGGGGATTTCGGGAGAGCAGTACTTC. This codes for CASSQVGGISGEQYF.

The chain recombines TRBV24-1 with TRBJ2-1; possibly TRBD1 for D (7 bases). Per germline, CDR1 KGHDR and CDR2 SFDVKD. The CDR3 consists of 16 residues. V dropped 3 bases and J dropped 0 bases, with 11 bases sitting between them. The CDR3 DNA sequence: TGTGCCACCAGTGATCCAGGGGGGAGCTCCTACAATGAGCAGTTCTTC. Translated: CATSDPGGSSYNEQFF.

This chain uses TRBV4-1 with TRBJ2-3, with D tentatively TRBD2 (6 bases). The V end lost 3 bases, the J end lost 2 bases, and 18 bases lay between the germline ends. The CDR3 covers 17 residues. Germline CDR1 MGHRA, CDR2 YSYEKL. CDR3 nucleotide sequence: TGCGCCAGCAGCCAGAGCCCGGGACTTCCCGTCACAGATACGCAGTATTTT. It encodes CASSQSPGLPVTDTQYF.